One T cell receptor (beta chain) is described in this entry. Trimming cost V 0 bases and J 7 bases; bases outside gene matches: 15. The CDR3 contains 17 residues. Per germline, CDR1 MNHEY and CDR2 SVGEGT. This record comes from a study of control samples from healthy donors and cancer patients. Clones were read by immunoSEQ multiplex PCR, and TCRdb kept only the in-frame ones, dropping some. The table records more than 100,000 clones, about 89% of them present only once. The TCR sequence derives from a woman between 18 and 29 years old in good health. The specimen sequenced was blood. The rearrangement joins TRBV6-2 or TRBV6-3 to TRBJ2-7; 7 nucleotides match TRBD2. CDR3 region: CASSYSGSGARSREQYF. For the CDR3, the DNA is TGTGCCAGCAGTTACTCGGGCAGCGGGGCTCGGTCGCGGGAGCAGTACTTC.